This note documents a single TCR beta chain sequence. Antigen unknown. Given a much more abundant clone one base away, this may be a read error. Researchers generated TCR beta cDNA from 500 ng of total RNA, relying on a constant-region primer. Researchers made the TCR beta libraries by running three nested multiplex PCR rounds with slightly modified ARM-PCR. Two initial PCR rounds of about 10 cycles each paired TRBV1-TRBV30 forward primers with a C-beta reverse primer. MiXCR, run by TCRdb on the multiplex PCR reads, gives a single entry per CDR3 protein. The table shows about 210,000 distinct CDR3 sequences, with approximately 86% occurring only once. This specimen belongs to a study of tumor-infiltrating lymphocytes in primary liver carcinoma. In the study overall: Subjects consisted of male and female patients aged 30 to 69 years. The number of productive TCRbeta reads per sample ranged from roughly 3.5 to 8 million and was similar across tissue types.

This CDR3 comprises 13 residues. CDR1 is SGHRS, CDR2 YFSETQ, per germline. Co-extracting RNA and DNA was done with about 17-30 mg of unsorted bulk tissue as input. Whole-study findings and limits: A small share of top clones, only about 7-24%, was found in all five tumor regions. Tumor-adjacent and tumor-blood pairs showed less overlap than tumor region pairs.

The source material was tumor tissue from primary liver carcinoma. J is TRBJ2-6 and V is TRBV5-1; D is perhaps TRBD1 (5 bases). This receptor was obtained from a man between 35 and 55 years old with primary liver carcinoma and hepatitis B virus infection. CDR3 DNA: TGCGCCAGCCAAACGGAAGGGGCCAAAGTCCTGACTTTC. This gives the protein CASQTEGAKVLTF.